Listed here is a single T cell receptor beta chain. Its antigen remains unidentified. These data are taken from a study of cytomegalovirus exposure and HLA in healthy donors. With 60 Vbeta and 13 Jbeta primers, the PCR was carried out. Method: immunoSEQ multiplex PCR; TCRdb's copy keeps in-frame clones and lacks some. The sample holds some 180,000 clones, about four fifths seen once. V was trimmed by 7 bases and J by 10 bases, leaving 16 bases between them. Looked up from germline, CDR1 is LNHNV and CDR2 is YYDKDF (reference sequence). This CDR3 region has 12 residues. Study-level findings and limits: With later analysis, a missense DCLRE1C variant became linked to TCR beta V- and J-gene trimming. Previously analyzed data showed that most TCR beta V segments were productive at a frequency of about 87% or about 30%. A few chains tied to CMV proved CMV antigen-specific in vitro.

This sequence was found in a woman aged 25 to 39 in good health and CMV-seronegative. Material: PBMCs. The rearrangement joins TRBV15 to TRBJ1-2, with a possible D match to TRBD1 (6 bases). The CDR3 sequence: CATTQDSFSYTF. The CDR3 bases are TGTGCCACCACCCAGGACAGTTTTTCCTACACCTTC.